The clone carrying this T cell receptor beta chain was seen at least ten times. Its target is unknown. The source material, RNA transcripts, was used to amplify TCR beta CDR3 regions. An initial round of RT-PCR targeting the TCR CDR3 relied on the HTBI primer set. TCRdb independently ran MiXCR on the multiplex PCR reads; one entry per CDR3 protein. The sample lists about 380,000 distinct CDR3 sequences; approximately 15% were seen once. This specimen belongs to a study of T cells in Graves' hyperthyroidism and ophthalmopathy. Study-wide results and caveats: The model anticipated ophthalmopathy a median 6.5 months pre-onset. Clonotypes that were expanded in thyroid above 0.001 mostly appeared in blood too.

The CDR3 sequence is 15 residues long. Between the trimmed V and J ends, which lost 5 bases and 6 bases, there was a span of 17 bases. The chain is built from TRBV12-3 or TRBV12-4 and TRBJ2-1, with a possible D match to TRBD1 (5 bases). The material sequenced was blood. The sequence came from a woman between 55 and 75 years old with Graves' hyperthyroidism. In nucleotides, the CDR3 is TGTGCCAGCAGTATCGAATGGGGCACGATCAATGAGCAGTTCTTC. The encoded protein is CASSIEWGTINEQFF.